The present TCR beta chain was sequenced within a study of long-term antiretroviral therapy in people with HIV. The run of the v3.0 immunoSEQ assay was at survey level. Assay: immunoSEQ multiplex PCR; the TCRdb copy retains only in-frame clones and omits some. The sample has more than 20,000 clones, roughly 86% seen once; the top ten hold 8% to 9.5%. The clonotype was recovered from a man aged 45-65 years with HIV. The sequenced sample was unsorted PBMCs, obtained 1.8 years before starting antiretroviral therapy.

CDR3 in DNA: TGCGCCAGCAGCCCCGGGACAGCCCGCCTTGGCTACACCTTC. Amino acid sequence: CASSPGTARLGYTF. The chain has TRBV5-1 and TRBJ1-2, with 7 bases lining up with TRBD1. V lost 4 bases to trimming and J lost 7 bases; unmatched junction nucleotides: 10. The CDR3 consists of 14 residues. The germline gives CDR1 SGHRS, CDR2 YFSETQ. Supplemented by reference TRBV5-1 and TRBJ1-2, the full variable domain reads KAGVTQTPRYLIKTRGQQVTLSCSPISGHRSVSWYQQTPGQGLQFLFEYFSETQRNKGNFPGRFSGRQFSNSRSEMNVSTLELGDSALYLCASSPGTARLGYTFGSGTRLTVV.